Here is one TCR beta chain with its context. This clone was seen only a few times. The clone's antigen remains unknown. Base quality data are lacking; no much larger clone is found one base away. The data were obtained in a study of cytomegalovirus exposure and HLA in healthy donors (dated by TCRdb to the late 2010s). General notes on the study: An earlier analysis of some 550 of the donors reported 250 to 350 Gb of sequence data and some 120 million unique TCR beta sequences from around 200 million T cells. The aim of the study was to test whether cataloging public T cell receptors could identify signatures of past pathogen exposure. Every discovery cohort repertoire had been produced on one sequencing platform. The T cell repertoires of under 700 subjects were profiled by immunosequencing and related to cytomegalovirus serostatus. A later genetic analysis took genome-wide SNP genotypes for about 55% of the 666 donors and used that subset as a discovery cohort. Rather than using new phenotypic data, the later analysis identified candidate immune exposures from TCR beta sequences and from how often those sequences occurred across donors. Both class I and class II loci were covered by HLA typing, at four-digit resolution. To predict cytomegalovirus infection status, the study brought together high-throughput TCR immunosequencing, statistical association of individual TCRs with disease status, and machine learning. To study patterns of TCR occurrence, a later analysis re-analyzed previously published TCR beta repertoires from 500 to 850 donors and added high-resolution HLA genotyping. Donor age, sex, ethnicity and CMV serostatus were compiled alongside the repertoire data. Across around 400 genotyped donors of the cohort, an average of about 240,000 unique TCR beta nucleotide sequences per donor were sequenced, and about a sixth of those sequences were non-productive. An early release covering 500 to 750 HLA-typed donors comprised 300 to 350 gigabases of sequencing data and roughly 86 million unique TCR sequences. Typing coverage differed by locus: A, B, C, DRB1 and DQB1 were typed in roughly 620-630 donors, DQA1 in around 500, DPA1 in approximately 600, and DPB1 in approximately 450. Of the roughly 420 genotyped donors, over 80% were placed in the genetic ancestry cluster associated with self-reported Caucasian donors. To decide whether each TCR beta V gene segment behaved as functional or pseudogenic, an earlier analysis of several hundred of the donors relied on high-throughput TCR beta sequencing. Because of strong linkage in the cohort, five DR-DQ haplotypes were treated as single units for association and clustering. In addition to the first cohort of 650 to 800 subjects, a separate validation cohort of 120 different subjects was used.

The cohort was made up of approximately 670 healthy bone marrow donors. All cohort members were sampled while nominally healthy, although unrecorded immune exposures were likely present. The donor was CMV seropositive and belonged to the group of about 290 seropositive cohort members. Every donor gave a peripheral blood sample, and the peripheral blood mononuclear cells from that sample were used for TCR beta sequencing. Genomic DNA was extracted from the blood cell samples with the Qiagen DNeasy Blood Extraction Kit. What the authors observed across the whole study: Most TCR sequences were seen in very few donors, while some public TCRs were found in many individuals. Compared with the approximately 600-donor mean, donors in an Asian-associated ancestry cluster had fewer N-insertions in productive TCRs, according to a later genetic analysis. Broadly in line with IMGT annotations, most TCR beta V segments showed up in productive rearrangements about 87% or about 30% of the time in an earlier analysis of several hundred of the donors. According to a later analysis, TCR association rates differed among HLA loci, with DRB1 alleles showing the most associated TCRs and HLA-C alleles showing the fewest. Assigning TCR associations to individual alleles was difficult when HLA alleles, especially DR and DQ, strongly co-occurred. A cluster of highly shared sequence variants was judged likely to be a technical artifact of the sequencing pipeline. A later analysis reported that several top co-occurrence clusters appeared linked to parvovirus B19, influenza, CMV and Epstein-Barr virus. Because HLA typing was unavailable for some donors at each locus, only the typed subset was used in association tests. CMV serostatus was the only immune exposure information available for the cohort. The classifier was reported to diagnose cytomegalovirus status with high specificity and sensitivity in both the original cohort and the validation cohort. It was suggested by the authors that the approach could potentially be generalized to other disease states and immunological phenotypes. A further reported finding was that TCR beta sequences accurately predicted the HLA-A and HLA-B alleles for most subjects in the first cohort. Specific HLA alleles were associated with 18,000 or so TCR beta sequences at a false discovery rate of 0.05 in a later analysis. In vitro tests confirmed that a few of the cytomegalovirus-associated TCR beta chains recognize cytomegalovirus antigens. A total of roughly 160 TCR beta chains were listed by the study as associated with cytomegalovirus. Most CMV-associated TCR beta chains appeared to be HLA-restricted in a later analysis, and the HLA associations seemed to be driven largely by CMV exposure. Linkage disequilibrium might explain the correlated functional status among segregating V segments, but an unknown experimental factor could not be ruled out. The earlier analysis of 587 of the donors excluded approximately 15 rarely observed V segments, including chromosome 9 orphons, because counts were too low. A later analysis found that HLA-associated TCR beta chains were more clonally expanded and had lower generation probabilities than equally common non-associated chains. An association between a missense DCLRE1C variant and V-gene and J-gene trimming of TCR beta chains was found in a later genetic analysis and replicated in an independent cohort. In this cohort, only TCR beta chains were sequenced, and detectable features were limited by the absence of alpha or paired-chain data. Presence/absence analyses assumed roughly uniform sequencing depth across donors, an assumption that may not hold.

To prepare the library, the immunoSEQ multiplex PCR assay was applied. The multiplex PCR relied on a mix of 60 forward primers for TCR Vbeta segments and 13 reverse primers for TCR Jbeta segments. Amplification of the CDR3 region of rearranged TCR beta genes was performed with a multiplex PCR assay on genomic DNA. The amplified TCR beta libraries were sequenced on the Illumina HiSeq System as 87-base-pair reads. The study's own analysis went as follows. A later analysis counted about 82 million unique TCR beta chains across the 600 to 850 repertoires, and 9 million to 14 million of these chains were shared by at least two donors. To remove PCR and sequencing errors, raw reads were error-corrected and collapsed into unique sequences using a nearest-neighbor algorithm that merged closely related sequences. To assign V, D and J gene segments, CDR3 sequences were aligned to IMGT reference sequences. For a sequence to be retained, a match of at least six nucleotides was required to both a V gene segment and a J gene segment. A rearrangement counted as productive if the CDR3 had no stop codons and remained in frame with V and J, and every other rearrangement counted as non-productive. CDR3 was defined according to IMGT convention as the region running from the second conserved V-encoded cysteine to the conserved J-encoded phenylalanine. In an earlier analysis of around 570 of the donors, sequences lacking an unambiguous match to a single V gene segment were excluded. In an earlier analysis of several hundred of the donors, V segments were called functional above 56.7% productive rearrangements and were called segregating when the between-donor standard deviation exceeded 5%. A statistical classification framework was built to diagnose cytomegalovirus status from the catalog of TCR beta chain sequences. In a later analysis, V and J genes were assigned by comparing TCR nucleotide sequences against IMGT/GENE-DB human TR gene sequences. The TCRdist pipeline was used in a later analysis to assign CDR3 sequences and most-parsimonious VDJ recombination scenarios. In a later analysis, every TCR beta chain was defined by the combination of its CDR3 amino acid sequence and its V-gene family, and reads without a unique V-gene family were dropped. As a way to deal with suspected cross-contamination and a sequencing artifact, a later analysis dropped roughly 600 nucleotide sequences that were highly shared and had low generation probability. In a later analysis, a clonal expansion index was calculated for each public chain from normalized within-repertoire ranks of inferred template counts. In a later analysis, generation probabilities were computed with a VDJ recombination model fitted to out-of-frame rearrangements, and the resulting probabilities were checked against IGoR. In a later analysis, hypergeometric tests were used to score TCR-TCR, TCR-HLA and TCR-CMV co-occurrence, with a repertoire-size bias correction applied to TCR pairs. In a later analysis, false discovery rates were estimated by permuting HLA or CMV assignments 20 times. A later analysis grouped co-occurring TCRs with DBSCAN, adding TCRdist sequence similarity when clustering within HLA-allele-positive subsets. Repertoires with fewer than 30,000 or more than 120,000 public chains were left out of co-occurrence clustering, as were four to six repertoires with anomalous nucleotide sharing. TCRdb limited this immuneACCESS table to in-frame rearrangements with V and J called. A share of clones is missing; checked studies link under half to unresolved V genes, and the rest is unexplained. V and J calls and clone size are as listed in that table; D and trimming were resolved from the DNA. The sample table shows roughly 89,000 clones, and about 66% are seen once. The ten largest clones add up to roughly a fifth of the sample.

The TCR originated in a woman aged 45-65 years in good health and CMV-seropositive. Sequences were obtained from PBMCs.

The DNA sequence is TGTGCCAGCAGCCGGCGGGTAAACCGGGATCAGCCCCAGCATTTT. Translated, this is CASSRRVNRDQPQHF. This sequence uses TRBV5-8 and TRBJ1-5; the D gene is not confidently resolved. The CDR3 goes from the cysteine to the phenylalanine over 15 residues. Only CDR3 DNA is held: 45 bases, read in frame from base 1. For CDR1 and CDR2, the germline V gene lists SGHTS and YDEGEE. Trimming costs V 4 bases and J 5 bases, and their ends lie 16 bases apart.